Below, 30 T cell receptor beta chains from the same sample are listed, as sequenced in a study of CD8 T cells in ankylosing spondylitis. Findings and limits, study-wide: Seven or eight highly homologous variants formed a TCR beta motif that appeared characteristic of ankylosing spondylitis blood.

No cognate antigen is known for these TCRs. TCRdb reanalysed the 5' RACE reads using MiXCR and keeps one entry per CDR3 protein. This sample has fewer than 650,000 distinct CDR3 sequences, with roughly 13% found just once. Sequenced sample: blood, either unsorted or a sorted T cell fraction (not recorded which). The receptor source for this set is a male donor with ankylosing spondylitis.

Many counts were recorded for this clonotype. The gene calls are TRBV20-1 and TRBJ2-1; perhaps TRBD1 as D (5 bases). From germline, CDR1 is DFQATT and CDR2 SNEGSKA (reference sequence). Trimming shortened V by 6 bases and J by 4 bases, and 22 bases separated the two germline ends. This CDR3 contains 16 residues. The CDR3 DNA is TGCAGTGCCGCCCACAGGTCCCTTACCCCGTACAATGAGCAGTTCTTC. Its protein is CSAAHRSLTPYNEQFF.

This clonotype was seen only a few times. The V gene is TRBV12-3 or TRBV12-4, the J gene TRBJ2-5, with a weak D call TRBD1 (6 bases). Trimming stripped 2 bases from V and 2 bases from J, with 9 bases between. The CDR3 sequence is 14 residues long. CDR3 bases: TGTGCCAGCAGTTTAATTCAGGGGCAAGAGACCCAGTACTTC. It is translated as CASSLIQGQETQYF.

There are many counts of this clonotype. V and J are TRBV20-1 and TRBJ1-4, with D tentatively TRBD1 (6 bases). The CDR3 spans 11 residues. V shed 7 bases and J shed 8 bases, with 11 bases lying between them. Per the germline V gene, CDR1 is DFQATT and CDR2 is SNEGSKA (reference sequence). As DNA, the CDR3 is TGCAGTGTAAAGGGGGGGGAAAAACTGTTTTTT. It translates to CSVKGGEKLFF.

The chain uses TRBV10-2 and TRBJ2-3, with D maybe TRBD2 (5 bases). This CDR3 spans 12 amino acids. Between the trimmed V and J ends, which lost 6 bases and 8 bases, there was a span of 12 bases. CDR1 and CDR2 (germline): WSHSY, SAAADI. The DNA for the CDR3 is TGCGCCAGCAGGTCTAGCCGGCTTACGCAGTATTTT. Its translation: CASRSSRLTQYF.

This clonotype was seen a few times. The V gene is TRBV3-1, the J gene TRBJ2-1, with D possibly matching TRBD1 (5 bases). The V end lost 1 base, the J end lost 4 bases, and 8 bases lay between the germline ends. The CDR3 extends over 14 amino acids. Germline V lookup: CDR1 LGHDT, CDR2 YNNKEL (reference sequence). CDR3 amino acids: CASSQAQAYNEQFF. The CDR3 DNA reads TGTGCCAGCAGCCAAGCACAGGCGTACAATGAGCAGTTCTTC.

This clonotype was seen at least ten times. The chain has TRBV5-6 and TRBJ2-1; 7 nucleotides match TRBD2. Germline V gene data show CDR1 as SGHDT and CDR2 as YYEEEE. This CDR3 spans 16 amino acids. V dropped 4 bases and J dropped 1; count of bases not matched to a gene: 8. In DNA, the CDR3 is TGTGCCAGCAGCGGGGACCGGGGAGGGTCCTACAATGAGCAGTTCTTC. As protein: CASSGDRGGSYNEQFF.

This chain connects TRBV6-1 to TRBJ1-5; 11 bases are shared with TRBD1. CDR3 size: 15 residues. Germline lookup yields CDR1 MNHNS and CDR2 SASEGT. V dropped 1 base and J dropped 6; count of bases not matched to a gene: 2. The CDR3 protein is CASSEGTGGGQPQHF. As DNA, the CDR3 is TGTGCCAGCAGTGAAGGGACAGGGGGCGGTCAGCCCCAGCATTTT.

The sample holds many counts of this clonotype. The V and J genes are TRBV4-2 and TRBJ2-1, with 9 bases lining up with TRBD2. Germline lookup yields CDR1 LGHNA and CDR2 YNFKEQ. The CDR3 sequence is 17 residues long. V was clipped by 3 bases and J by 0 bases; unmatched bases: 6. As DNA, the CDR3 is TGTGCCAGCAGCCAGTATAGCGGGAGCGGCTCCTACAATGAGCAGTTCTTC. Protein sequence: CASSQYSGSGSYNEQFF.

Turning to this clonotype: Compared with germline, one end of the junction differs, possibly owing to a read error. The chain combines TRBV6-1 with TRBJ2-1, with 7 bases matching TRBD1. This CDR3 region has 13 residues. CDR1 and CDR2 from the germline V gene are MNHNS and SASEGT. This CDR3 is CASIENRGGEQFF. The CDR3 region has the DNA TGTGCCAGCATTGAAAACAGGGGCGGTGAGCAGTTCTTC.

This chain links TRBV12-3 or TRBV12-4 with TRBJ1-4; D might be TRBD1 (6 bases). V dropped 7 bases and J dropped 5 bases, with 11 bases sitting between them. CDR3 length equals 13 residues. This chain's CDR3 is CASNHRENEKLFF. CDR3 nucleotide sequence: TGTGCCAGCAATCACAGGGAGAATGAAAAACTGTTTTTT.

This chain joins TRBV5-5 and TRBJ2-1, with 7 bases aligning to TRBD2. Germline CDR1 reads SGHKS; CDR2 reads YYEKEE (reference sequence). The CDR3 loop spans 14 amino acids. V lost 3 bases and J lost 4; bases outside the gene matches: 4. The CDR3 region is CASSYGRSYNEQFF. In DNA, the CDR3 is TGTGCCAGCAGCTACGGGAGGTCTTACAATGAGCAGTTCTTC.

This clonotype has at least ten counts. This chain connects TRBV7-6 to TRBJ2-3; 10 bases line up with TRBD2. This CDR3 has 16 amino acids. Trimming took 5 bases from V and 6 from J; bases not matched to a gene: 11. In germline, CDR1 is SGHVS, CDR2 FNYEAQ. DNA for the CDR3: TGTGCCAGCAGCAGTGCTAGCGGGAGTATGATCGATACGCAGTATTTT. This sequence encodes CASSSASGSMIDTQYF.

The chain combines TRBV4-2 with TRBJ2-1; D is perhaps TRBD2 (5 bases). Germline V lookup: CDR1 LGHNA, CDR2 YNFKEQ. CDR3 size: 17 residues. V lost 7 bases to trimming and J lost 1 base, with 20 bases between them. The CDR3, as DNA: TGTGCCAGCACCCCAAGGCTTTTAGCGTCTTCCTACAATGAGCAGTTCTTC. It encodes CASTPRLLASSYNEQFF.

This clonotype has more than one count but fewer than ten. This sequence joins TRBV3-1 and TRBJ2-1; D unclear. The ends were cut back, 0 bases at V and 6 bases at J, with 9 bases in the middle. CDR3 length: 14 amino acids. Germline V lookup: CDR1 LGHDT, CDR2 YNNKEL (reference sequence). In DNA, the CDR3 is TGTGCCAGCAGCCAAGAAGGAGCGTTCAATGAGCAGTTCTTC. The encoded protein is CASSQEGAFNEQFF.

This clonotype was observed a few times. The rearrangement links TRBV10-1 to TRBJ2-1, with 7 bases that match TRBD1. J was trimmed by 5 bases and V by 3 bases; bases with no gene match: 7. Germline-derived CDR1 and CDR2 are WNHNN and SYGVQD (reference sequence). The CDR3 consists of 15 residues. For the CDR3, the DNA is TGCGCCAGCAGTGACGCGAAGGGGGCCCACAATGAGCAGTTCTTC. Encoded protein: CASSDAKGAHNEQFF.

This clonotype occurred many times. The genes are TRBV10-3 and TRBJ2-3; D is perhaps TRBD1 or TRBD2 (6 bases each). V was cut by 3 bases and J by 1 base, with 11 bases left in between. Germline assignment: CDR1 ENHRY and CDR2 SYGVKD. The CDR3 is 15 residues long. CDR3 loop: CAISEGGSGTDTQYF. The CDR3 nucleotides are TGTGCCATCAGTGAAGGGGGGTCCGGCACAGATACGCAGTATTTT.

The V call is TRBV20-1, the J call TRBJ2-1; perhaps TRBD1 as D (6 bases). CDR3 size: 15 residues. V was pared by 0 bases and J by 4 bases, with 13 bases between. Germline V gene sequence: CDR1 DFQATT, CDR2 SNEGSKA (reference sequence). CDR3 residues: CSARDQGRVYNEQFF. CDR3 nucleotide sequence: TGCAGTGCTAGAGATCAGGGGCGGGTTTACAATGAGCAGTTCTTC.

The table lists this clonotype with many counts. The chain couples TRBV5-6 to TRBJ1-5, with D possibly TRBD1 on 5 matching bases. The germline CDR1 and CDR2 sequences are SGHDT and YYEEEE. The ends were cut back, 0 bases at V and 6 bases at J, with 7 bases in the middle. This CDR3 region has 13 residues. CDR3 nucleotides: TGTGCCAGCAGCTTGGCGACAGCTCAGCCCCAGCATTTT. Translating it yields CASSLATAQPQHF.

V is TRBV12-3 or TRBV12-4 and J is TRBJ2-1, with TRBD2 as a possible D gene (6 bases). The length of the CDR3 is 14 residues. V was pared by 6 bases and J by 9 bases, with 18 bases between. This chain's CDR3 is CASSRDSTRGEQFF. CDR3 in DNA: TGTGCCAGCAGCCGGGACTCAACCCGTGGTGAGCAGTTCTTC.

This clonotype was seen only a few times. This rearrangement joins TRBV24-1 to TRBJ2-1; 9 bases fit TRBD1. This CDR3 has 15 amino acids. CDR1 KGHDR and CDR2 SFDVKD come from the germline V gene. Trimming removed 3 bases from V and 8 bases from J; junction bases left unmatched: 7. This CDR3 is CATSDPGTGYDEQFF. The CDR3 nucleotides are TGTGCCACCAGTGATCCGGGGACAGGGTACGATGAGCAGTTCTTC.

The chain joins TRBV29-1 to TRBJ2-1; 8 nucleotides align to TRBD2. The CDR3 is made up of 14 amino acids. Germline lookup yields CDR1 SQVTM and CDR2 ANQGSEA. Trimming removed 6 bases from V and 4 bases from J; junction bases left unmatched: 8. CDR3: CSVVTSGVYNEQFF. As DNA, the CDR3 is TGCAGCGTAGTTACTAGCGGAGTTTACAATGAGCAGTTCTTC.

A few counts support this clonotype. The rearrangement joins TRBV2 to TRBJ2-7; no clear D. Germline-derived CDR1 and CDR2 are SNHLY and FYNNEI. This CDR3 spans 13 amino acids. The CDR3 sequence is CASNESPSMWQYV. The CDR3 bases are TGTGCCAGCAATGAATCTCCGTCGATGTGGCAGTACGTC.

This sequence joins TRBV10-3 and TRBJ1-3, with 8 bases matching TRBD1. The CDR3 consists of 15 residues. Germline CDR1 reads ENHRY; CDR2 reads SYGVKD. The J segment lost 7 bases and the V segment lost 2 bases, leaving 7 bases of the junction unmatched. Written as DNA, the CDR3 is TGTGCCATCAGTGAGGGACAGGGTATCGAGAACACCATATATTTT. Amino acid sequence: CAISEGQGIENTIYF.

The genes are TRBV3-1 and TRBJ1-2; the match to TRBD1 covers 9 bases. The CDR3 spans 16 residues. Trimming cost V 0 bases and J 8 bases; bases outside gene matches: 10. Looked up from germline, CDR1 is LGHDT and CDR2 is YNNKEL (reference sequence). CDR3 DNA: TGTGCCAGCAGCCAAGATTGGGGGACAGGGTTGGACGGCTACACCTTC. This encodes CASSQDWGTGLDGYTF.

The CDR3 sequence is CASSLAGPPQQETQYF. In DNA form, the CDR3 reads TGCGCCAGCAGCTTGGCGGGTCCCCCGCAGCAAGAGACCCAGTACTTC. The chain combines TRBV5-1 with TRBJ2-5; unclear D gene. V was pared by 0 bases and J by 2 bases, with 14 bases between. Germline lookup yields CDR1 SGHRS and CDR2 YFSETQ. The CDR3 is 16 amino acids.

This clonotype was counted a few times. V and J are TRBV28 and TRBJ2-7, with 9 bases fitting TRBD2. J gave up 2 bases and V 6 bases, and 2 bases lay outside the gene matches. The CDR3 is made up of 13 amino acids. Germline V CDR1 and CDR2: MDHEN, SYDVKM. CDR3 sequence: CASSPSGTYEQYV. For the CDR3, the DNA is TGTGCCAGCAGCCCTAGCGGGACCTACGAGCAGTACGTC.

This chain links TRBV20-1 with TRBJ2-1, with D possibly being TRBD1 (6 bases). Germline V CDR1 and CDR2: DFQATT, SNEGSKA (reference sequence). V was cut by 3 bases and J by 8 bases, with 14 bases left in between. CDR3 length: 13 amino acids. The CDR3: CSASSPEGDEQFF. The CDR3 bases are TGCAGTGCTAGTAGCCCCGAGGGGGATGAGCAGTTCTTC.

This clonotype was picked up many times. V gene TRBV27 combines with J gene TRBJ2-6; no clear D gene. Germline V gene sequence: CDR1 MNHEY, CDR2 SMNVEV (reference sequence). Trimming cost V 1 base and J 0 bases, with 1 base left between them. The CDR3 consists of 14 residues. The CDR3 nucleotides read TGTGCCAGCAGTTTATTCTCTGGGGCCAACGTCCTGACTTTC. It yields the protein CASSLFSGANVLTF.

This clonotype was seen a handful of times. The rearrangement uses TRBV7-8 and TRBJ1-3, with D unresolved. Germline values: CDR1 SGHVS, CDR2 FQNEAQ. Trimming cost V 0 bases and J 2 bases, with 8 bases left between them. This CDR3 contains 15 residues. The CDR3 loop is CASSLAMGPGNTIYF. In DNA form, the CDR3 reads TGTGCCAGCAGCTTAGCGATGGGCCCTGGAAACACCATATATTTT.

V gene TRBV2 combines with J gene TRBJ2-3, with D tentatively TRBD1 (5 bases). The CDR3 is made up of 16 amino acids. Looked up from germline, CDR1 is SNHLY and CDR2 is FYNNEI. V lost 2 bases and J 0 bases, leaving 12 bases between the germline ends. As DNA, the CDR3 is TGTGCCAGCAGTGAAACCGACAGTGTAAGCACAGATACGCAGTATTTT. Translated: CASSETDSVSTDTQYF.